Here is one T cell receptor (beta chain) with its context. Its antigen remains unidentified. No qualities accompany the bases; no much larger clone lies one base away. V has 7 bases trimmed and J has 2 bases trimmed; junction bases matching no gene number 0. The CDR3 sequence holds 12 residues, the cysteine and phenylalanine included. Here the CDR3 DNA is all that survives: 36 bases in frame from base 1. Taken from the germline V gene, the CDR1 and CDR2 loops are MNHEY and SVGAGI. Each donor gave one peripheral blood draw, approximately 0.11 L on average, collected into heparinised tubes. Naive, central memory, regulatory and stem cell-like memory CD4+ T cells were sorted on a BD FACSAria II using a panel including CD45RO, CCR7, CD25, CD127, CD95 and CD27. A purity above 95% was achieved for all sorted populations. PBMCs were isolated right away by Lymphoprep density gradient centrifugation and were stained directly, without culture. Samples were stained and sorted in pairs, with one healthy donor and one patient per experiment, so that batch effects were minimized.

The data stem from a study of beta chain features in type 1 diabetes (dated by TCRdb to the late 2010s). As for the study more broadly: Mean age, gender distribution, total cell number and subset yield did not differ between patients and healthy donors. A total of roughly 99 million sorted cells were examined across all samples, and the number of cells per subset was strongly correlated with RNA yield. In the study, recently diagnosed type 1 diabetes patients and matched healthy donors were compared on the TCRB repertoires of their sorted circulating CD4+ T cell subsets. Naive and central memory subsets were obtained from all 30 or so donors, but regulatory and stem cell-like memory subsets were isolated from only 8 patients and roughly 8 healthy donors. The investigation overall reported the following: Patients with type 1 diabetes made fewer insertions and deleted more nucleotides at VDJ recombination sites, implying thymic rearrangement abnormalities. PCR might favor shorter templates, but patient and control samples were amplified and corrected together, so any skew would affect both groups equally. In all four CD4+ subsets, TCRB CDR3 length was moderately but significantly shorter in type 1 diabetes patients. Because small numbers of individuals were included in the HLA sub-analyses, any influence of HLA type on TCRB rearrangement was left unresolved. Because cDNA rather than genomic DNA was sequenced, highly expressing activated cells could have been over-represented, although no difference in activation and CD3 levels was found between groups. Naive, central memory and regulatory TCRB repertoires appeared more similar among patients than among healthy donors.

All of the isolated RNA was reverse transcribed with the High Capacity cDNA Reverse Transcription Kit, so expressed TCRB transcripts were sequenced. Deep immunoSEQ sequencing was applied to naive, central memory and regulatory T cell samples, giving an average of roughly 3.3 million total reads per sample. After sorted cells were lysed in RLT buffer, RNA was extracted with DNase-treated RNeasy Micro or Mini kits, with the choice depending on cell number. To prevent cross-contamination, every cell subset was processed on its own, while patient and healthy donor samples were processed together. The immunoSEQ multiplex PCR was used to amplify TCRB sequences from cDNA, generating 87-bp fragments that spanned the CDR3 region. Sequencing of the amplicons was done on the Illumina HiSeq platform. Per the authors' processing: PCR bias was computationally corrected using synthetic template baselines, reads within Hamming distance 2 were collapsed, and singletons that could not be merged were discarded. Reads were aligned against IMGT to assign V, D and J genes, CDR3 length and insertions or deletions at six rearrangement sites. Within each subset, clonotype counts were normalized to sorted cell number, after which true diversity and Gini coefficients were computed with the tcR R package. The overlap coefficient, calculated on TCRB nucleotide sequences, was used to measure repertoire sharing. Out-of-frame TCRB sequences from naive cells were analyzed to stand in for the pre-selection repertoire. Held by TCRdb, this immuneACCESS table contains in-frame sequences only and omits some clones. Under half of the omission traces to an unresolved V gene where checked; the cause of the rest is unknown. V, J and clone size reflect that table, while D and trimming were determined from the DNA. In this sample the table shows 600,000 to 700,000 clones, 9.5% to 15% of which occur a single time. The ten largest clones take up around 0.12% of the sample.

Material for sequencing was naive CD4+ T cells from blood. This sample's cell subset or site label indicates: true naive CD4+ T cells. The sequence was collected from a man in his thirties or forties with type 1 diabetes. The chain is made from TRBV6-5 and TRBJ2-7, and TRBD1 matches 9 of the central bases. The sequence in DNA is TGTGCCAGCAACAGGGGGCCCTACGAGCAGTACTTC. Translated, it gives CASNRGPYEQYF.